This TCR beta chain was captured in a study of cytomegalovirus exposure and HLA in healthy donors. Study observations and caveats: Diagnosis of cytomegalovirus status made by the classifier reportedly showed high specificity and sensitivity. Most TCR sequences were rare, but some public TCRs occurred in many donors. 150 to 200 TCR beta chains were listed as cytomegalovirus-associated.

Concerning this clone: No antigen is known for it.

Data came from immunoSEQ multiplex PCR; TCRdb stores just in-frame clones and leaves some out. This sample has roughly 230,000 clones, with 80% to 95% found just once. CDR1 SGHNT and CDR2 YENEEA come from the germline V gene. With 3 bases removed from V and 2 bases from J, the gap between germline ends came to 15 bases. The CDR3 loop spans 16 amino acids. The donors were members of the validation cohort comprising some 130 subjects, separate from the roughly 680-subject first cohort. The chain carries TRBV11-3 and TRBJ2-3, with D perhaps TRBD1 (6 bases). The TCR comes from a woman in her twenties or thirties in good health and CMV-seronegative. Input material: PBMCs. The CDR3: CASSFLVRGNTDTQYF. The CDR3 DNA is TGTGCCAGCAGCTTTCTTGTCAGGGGTAACACAGATACGCAGTATTTT.